Detailed here is one TCR beta chain. The clone's antigen remains unknown. No much larger clone exists at a distance of one base, and base qualities are not known. This specimen's time point label, per the study, means: about 28 days (+/-7) after the second vaccine dose. Because spike-specific TCR depth and breadth did not differ between the two schedules, AZD1222 recipients who got a second dose at roughly 4 weeks were pooled with those who got a second dose at roughly 12 weeks. Vaccinee samples came from UK trials COV001 and COV002, including a single-blind randomized controlled phase 2/3 trial of AZD1222 (ChAdOx1 nCoV-19) in healthy adults. Trial participant PBMC samples were collected at day 0 and day 28 after the second dose for TCRbeta chain sequencing. The sample originates from a study of T cell responses to AZD1222 COVID-19 vaccine (dated by TCRdb to 2020 to 2022). General notes on the study: TCR sequencing was performed for roughly 250 trial participants, of whom about 210 were given two doses of AZD1222 and approximately 25 were given two doses of MenACWY control vaccine. Trial participants were enrolled into age subgroups of 18-55, 56-69 and 70-plus years, which contained approximately 150, 28 and 58 TCR-sequenced participants, respectively. Study-level results and caveats: The vaccine-associated CD4 TCRs covered the entire spike protein, and the dominant responses fell in regions 160-218 and 743-854. Participants were mostly white British and included more females than males, and it was suggested by the authors that clonal diversity may have been underestimated. The 56-69-year group was small, and its depth increase did not reach significance, likely because of low power. Reportedly, almost half of the unique spike-specific TCRs recognized epitopes lying outside the regions that are mutated in the B.1.351 and B.1.1.7 variants. Conclusions about previously exposed vaccinees were limited because only 6 or 7 AZD1222 recipients were SARS-CoV-2 seropositive at baseline. A significant rise in spike-specific TCR breadth and depth was observed after two AZD1222 doses relative to day 0 and relative to MenACWY recipients. No day 14 peak-response samples were available, so repertoires were characterized only after the peak T cell response.

The CDR3 covers 13 residues, taking in both the cysteine and the phenylalanine. The only DNA kept is the CDR3, 39 bases in frame from the first base. The junction shows trimming of 0 bases on V and 3 bases on J, plus 6 bases between the germline ends. Reading the germline V gene gives CDR1 LGHNA and CDR2 YSLEER. The CDR3 regions of human TCRbeta chains were subjected to immunosequencing. The published analysis was carried out like this. TCRs in the repertoires were compared against a reference library of SARS-CoV-2-specific TCRs that had been generated with the MIRA antigen-specificity platform. Breadth was defined as the fraction of unique TCRs that were SARS-CoV-2-associated. Depth was defined as the fraction of total T cells that were SARS-CoV-2-associated. Using the MIRA data, each spike-specific TCR was mapped to the spike region that the TCR reacts to and placed in a CD4 or CD8 class. Log10-transformed breadth and depth values were compared by one-way ANOVA with Sidak's multiple comparisons tests. TCRdb obtained this table from immuneACCESS and retained in-frame rearrangements with V and J assigned. These tables miss some clones; where compared with another copy, unresolved V genes account for less than half of the shortfall, and the remainder is unexplained. That table is the source of V, J and clone size, and D and trimming were worked out from the DNA. The sample yields over 70,000 clones; roughly nine tenths were counted once. The leading ten clones occupy under 5.5% of the sample.

Sample: peripheral blood, taken 28 days after the second AZD1222 dose. The V and J segments used are TRBV4-3 and TRBJ2-7, with the D segment identity uncertain. The source is an adult who received the AZD1222 COVID-19 vaccine. The CDR3 corresponds to CASSQDRYYEQYF. The base sequence is TGCGCCAGCAGCCAAGACAGATACTACGAGCAGTACTTC.